This TCR beta chain was captured by sequencing in a study of cytotoxic CD8 clonotypes in ibrutinib-treated CLL. Remarks on this clone: Its antigen is not identified.

Germline V CDR1 and CDR2: LGHNA, YSLEER. The CDR3 runs to 14 residues. Trimming pared 4 bases from V and 0 bases from J, leaving 10 bases between. Profiling relied on immunoSEQ multiplex PCR, and the TCRdb table lists in-frame clones only, not all of them. The profile covers some 160,000 clones, with approximately 80% appearing a single time and about 2% taken by the ten largest. Study results and caveats: Shared public clonotypes were rare, and on treatment they either got smaller or stayed the same. Clonality rose at ibrutinib response, held steady in sustained remission, and fell toward baseline at progression.

This clonotype was obtained from a human donor with chronic lymphocytic leukemia. The specimen was PBMCs, collected after 12 months of ibrutinib treatment. The chain is built from TRBV4-3 and TRBJ2-7; maybe TRBD2 (5 bases). The CDR3 DNA sequence: TGCGCCAGCAGCCCGGGGAGCACCTCCTACGAGCAGTACTTC. Translation: CASSPGSTSYEQYF.